A single sample gave rise to the 29 T cell receptor beta chains below, sequenced in a study of cytomegalovirus exposure and HLA in healthy donors. PCR employed 60 Vbeta and 13 Jbeta primers. Clones were sequenced by immunoSEQ multiplex PCR, and TCRdb holds only the in-frame ones, with some missing. The sample shows some 140,000 clones, over 60% of them seen only once. Sequencing was carried out using PBMCs. The source of these receptors is a man aged 30-40 years in good health and CMV-seronegative.

The sample holds a few counts of this clone. The chain couples TRBV6-5 to TRBJ2-4, with TRBD2 as a possible D gene (5 bases). The CDR3 runs to 13 residues. Per the germline V gene, CDR1 is MNHEY and CDR2 is SVGAGI. Trimming pared 7 bases from V and 13 bases from J, leaving 20 bases between. CDR3 DNA: TGTGCCAGCACCCGGGGAGCACGTAGCCCCCAGTACTTC. Translated, it gives CASTRGARSPQYF.

The count of this clone is one. The chain links TRBV30 to TRBJ2-3; D gene uncertain. Germline lookup yields CDR1 GTSNPN and CDR2 SVGIG (reference sequence). Trimming left V 5 bases short and J 5 bases short, with 14 bases between. The CDR3 runs to 13 residues. The CDR3 DNA reads TGTGCCTGGCGAACTTTAGCTGGAGATACGCAGTATTTT. It yields the protein CAWRTLAGDTQYF.

This clone was observed a few times. V gene TRBV2 combines with J gene TRBJ2-1; 13 bases are a match to TRBD2. J was trimmed by 7 bases and V by 7 bases; bases with no gene match: 4. From germline, CDR1 is SNHLY and CDR2 FYNNEI. The CDR3 has 14 residues. The CDR3 spells CASTTSGRANEQFF. The CDR3 nucleotides are TGTGCCAGCACAACTAGCGGGAGGGCTAATGAGCAGTTCTTC.

The V gene is TRBV7-3, the J gene TRBJ2-3; D might be TRBD2 (5 bases). V was clipped by 4 bases and J by 2 bases, with 16 bases between them. The CDR3 is 16 residues long. Germline CDR1 SGHTA, CDR2 FQGTGA. The CDR3 bases are TGTGCCAGCAGCTCCCCTGGTGGGAGACACACAGATACGCAGTATTTT. Translating gives CASSSPGGRHTDTQYF.

V gene TRBV7-8 combines with J gene TRBJ1-2, with 8 bases that match TRBD1. The J segment lost 5 bases and the V segment lost 1 base, leaving 9 bases of the junction unmatched. This CDR3 spans 16 amino acids. Germline V CDR1 and CDR2: SGHVS, FQNEAQ. The CDR3 here is CASSLDLDRVRYGYTF. CDR3 DNA sequence: TGTGCCAGCAGCTTAGACCTGGACAGGGTCCGATATGGCTACACCTTC.

The rearrangement joins TRBV11-2 to TRBJ2-7; 11 bases agree with TRBD1. The V segment lost 6 bases and the J segment 7 bases; nucleotides outside the gene matches: 5. This CDR3 comprises 13 residues. Germline V CDR1 and CDR2: SGHAT, FQNNGV. CDR3 amino acids: CASSGQGAGEQYF. The CDR3 DNA reads TGTGCCAGCAGTGGACAGGGGGCTGGTGAGCAGTACTTC.

The chain is built from TRBV30 and TRBJ1-5; 9 bases line up with TRBD1. Per germline, CDR1 GTSNPN and CDR2 SVGIG (reference sequence). The CDR3 length is 13 residues. J gave up 7 bases and V 2 bases, and 3 bases lay outside the gene matches. The CDR3 protein is CAWSLQGAQPQHF. The CDR3 region has the DNA TGTGCCTGGAGTTTACAGGGGGCCCAGCCCCAGCATTTT.

This sequence joins TRBV2 and TRBJ1-2; possible D gene TRBD1, 5 bases. Germline V gene sequence: CDR1 SNHLY, CDR2 FYNNEI. The CDR3 spans 13 residues. V was trimmed by 8 bases and J by 8 bases, leaving 18 bases between them. CDR3 residues: CASSRTGGEGYTF. The CDR3 DNA reads TGTGCCAGCTCCCGGACCGGGGGTGAGGGCTACACCTTC.

This chain links TRBV29-1 with TRBJ2-7, with 10 bases fitting TRBD1. V was pared by 7 bases and J by 3 bases, with 3 bases of the junction left unmatched. This CDR3 has 12 residues. Germline CDR1 and CDR2: SQVTM and ANQGSEA. CDR3 in amino acids: CSAGTGVYEQYF. CDR3 DNA sequence: TGCAGCGCCGGGACAGGGGTCTACGAGCAGTACTTC.

This clone was picked up a small number of times. The rearrangement joins TRBV6-6 to TRBJ2-7; 11 positions agree with TRBD1. V was clipped by 0 bases and J by 3 bases; unmatched bases: 1. From germline, CDR1 is MNHNY and CDR2 SVGAGI (reference sequence). This CDR3 comprises 15 residues. The CDR3 here is CASSYSGTGGYEQYF. The CDR3, as DNA: TGTGCCAGCAGTTACTCGGGGACAGGGGGCTACGAGCAGTACTTC.

DNA for the CDR3: TGTGCCAGCAGCCCCGGGACTAGCGGGAGGACCACCTACGAGCAGTACTTC. Translation gives CASSPGTSGRTTYEQYF. The chain links TRBV5-4 to TRBJ2-7; 15 bases fit TRBD2. Losses at the gene ends were 4 bases for V and 2 bases for J; bases not matched to a gene: 7. The germline gives CDR1 SGHNT, CDR2 YYREEE (reference sequence). The CDR3 consists of 17 residues. The complete variable domain, with remaining parts taken from reference TRBV5-4 and TRBJ2-7, reads ETGVTQSPTHLIKTRGQQVTLRCSSQSGHNTVSWYQQALGQGPQFIFQYYREEENGRGNFPPRFSGLQFPNYSSELNVNALELDDSALYLCASSPGTSGRTTYEQYFGPGTRLTVT.

This rearrangement joins TRBV25-1 to TRBJ2-7; unclear D gene. This CDR3 contains 13 residues. Germline-derived CDR1 and CDR2 are MGHDK and SYGVNS. Trimming removed 2 bases at V and 2 bases at J, with 7 bases between. CDR3 sequence: CASSEDNAYEQYF. CDR3 coding DNA: TGTGCCAGCAGTGAAGACAATGCCTACGAGCAGTACTTC.

The chain couples TRBV29-1 to TRBJ2-7, with a tentative D call TRBD2 (5 bases). V dropped 3 bases and J dropped 2 bases, with 11 bases sitting between them. The V gene's germline CDR1 is SQVTM and CDR2 ANQGSEA. CDR3 length: 13 residues. The DNA for the CDR3 is TGCAGCGTTGAGGCGGGTTCCACCTACGAGCAGTACTTC. The encoded protein is CSVEAGSTYEQYF.

The chain joins TRBV6-5 to TRBJ2-3, with 10 nucleotides matching TRBD2. Trimming took 5 bases from V and 5 from J; bases not matched to a gene: 4. The germline V gene has CDR1 MNHEY and CDR2 SVGAGI. This CDR3 is 14 amino acids long. The CDR3, as DNA: TGTGCCAGCAGTGGCAGACTAGCGGGAGATACGCAGTATTTT. Its protein is CASSGRLAGDTQYF.

The rearrangement links TRBV9 to TRBJ2-2; TRBD2 might be the D (5 bases). Germline CDR1 and CDR2: SGDLS and YYNGEE. The CDR3 has 16 amino acids. With 3 bases removed from V and 2 bases from J, the gap between germline ends came to 14 bases. This chain's CDR3 is CASSGGKGPNTGELFF. The CDR3 region has the DNA TGTGCCAGCAGCGGAGGGAAAGGACCTAACACCGGGGAGCTGTTTTTT.

This clone was counted only a few times. This rearrangement joins TRBV25-1 to TRBJ2-3, with a weak D call TRBD1 (6 bases). V was cut by 4 bases and J by 4 bases, with 9 bases left in between. The germline gives CDR1 MGHDK, CDR2 SYGVNS. This CDR3 region has 13 residues. CDR3 sequence (DNA): TGTGCCAGCAGTGCCTCAGGGGCAGATACGCAGTATTTT. The encoded protein is CASSASGADTQYF.

V gene TRBV11-2 combines with J gene TRBJ2-7; 7 bases align to TRBD2. The length of the CDR3 is 14 residues. Germline loops: CDR1 SGHAT, CDR2 FQNNGV. The V gene end was trimmed by 1 base and the J gene end by 5 bases; junction bases not matched to a gene: 5. The CDR3, as DNA: TGTGCCAGCAGCTTAGCTGGGAGGGCCCACGAGCAGTACTTC. Translated, it gives CASSLAGRAHEQYF.

This sequence joins TRBV5-1 and TRBJ2-1, with 13 bases that match TRBD2. V lost 5 bases and J lost 6; bases outside the gene matches: 5. Germline V gene data show CDR1 as SGHRS and CDR2 as YFSETQ. The CDR3 spans 15 residues. The DNA of the CDR3 is TGCGCCAGCAGACCCGGACTAGCGGGAGTCAATGAGCAGTTCTTC. Its translation: CASRPGLAGVNEQFF.

For the CDR3, the DNA is TGCGCCAGCAGCTTCAGCGGGAGGGTGACAGATACGCAGTATTTT. It is translated as CASSFSGRVTDTQYF. The chain joins TRBV5-1 to TRBJ2-3; 10 positions match TRBD2. J gave up 3 bases and V 2 bases, and 3 bases lay outside the gene matches. The CDR3 contains 15 residues. Germline-derived CDR1 and CDR2 are SGHRS and YFSETQ.

The gene calls are TRBV6-5 and TRBJ2-2; weak D call: TRBD2 (6 bases). V was pared by 1 base and J by 6 bases, with 15 bases between. CDR1 and CDR2 from the germline V gene are MNHEY and SVGAGI. This CDR3 is built from 16 residues. As DNA, the CDR3 is TGTGCCAGCAGTTACTTCGGGGCGGGGTGGCCCGGGGAGCTGTTTTTT. Its protein product is CASSYFGAGWPGELFF.

This clone occurred a few times. The J gene is TRBJ1-2, the V gene TRBV2, with TRBD1 identical over 7 bases. V shed 6 bases, J shed 5 bases, and the junction held 15 bases outside the gene matches. CDR3 length: 16 residues. CDR1 and CDR2 (germline): SNHLY, FYNNEI. Here the CDR3 DNA reads TGTGCCAGCAGCCACGACAGGGACTCTCCAATTTATGGCTACACCTTC. Translation gives CASSHDRDSPIYGYTF.

The chain combines TRBV5-1 with TRBJ1-2; 7 bases are a match to TRBD1. The V segment lost 4 bases and the J segment 6 bases; nucleotides outside the gene matches: 15. The CDR3 consists of 16 residues. Per germline, CDR1 SGHRS and CDR2 YFSETQ. CDR3 coding DNA: TGCGCCAGCAGCCCGGGACAGCCCCTCGGGGTCGATGGCTACACCTTC. It encodes CASSPGQPLGVDGYTF.

The rearrangement links TRBV28 to TRBJ2-2; 11 bases line up with TRBD1. Looked up from germline, CDR1 is MDHEN and CDR2 is SYDVKM. Trimming removed 6 bases from V and 5 bases from J; junction bases left unmatched: 20. CDR3 length equals 20 residues. CDR3 region: CASRTGTGGSFGRLTGELFF. CDR3 coding DNA: TGTGCCAGCAGAACCGGGACAGGGGGTTCGTTCGGGAGACTGACCGGGGAGCTGTTTTTT.

This chain connects TRBV27 to TRBJ1-1, with D tentatively TRBD1 (5 bases). The CDR3 loop spans 15 amino acids. In germline, CDR1 is MNHEY, CDR2 SMNVEV (reference sequence). The V and J ends lost 4 bases and 0 bases respectively, with 12 bases between them. In DNA form, the CDR3 reads TGTGCCAGCAGTTCCGGGGGACGGATGAACACTGAAGCTTTCTTT. Translating gives CASSSGGRMNTEAFF.

The chain has TRBV6-6 and TRBJ2-1; D is possibly TRBD2 (6 bases). The length of the CDR3 is 12 residues. Trimming cost V 5 bases and J 7 bases, with 9 bases left between them. Germline CDR1 MNHNY, CDR2 SVGAGI (reference sequence). The CDR3 DNA is TGTGCCAGCAGTCACGGGACTAATGAGCAGTTCTTC. Its protein product is CASSHGTNEQFF.

The V and J genes are TRBV2 and TRBJ2-1, with TRBD2 matching over 7 bases. The germline gives CDR1 SNHLY, CDR2 FYNNEI. With V trimmed by 7 bases and J by 6 bases, 9 bases remained unmatched. The CDR3 has 14 amino acids. The CDR3 DNA reads TGTGCCAGCAATCCGGGAGGAGGTGGCAATGAGCAGTTCTTC. Amino acid sequence: CASNPGGGGNEQFF.

The V gene is TRBV19, the J gene TRBJ2-1; 10 nucleotides match TRBD2. The germline V gene has CDR1 LNHDA and CDR2 SQIVND (reference sequence). There are 13 residues in the CDR3. DNA for the CDR3: TGTGCTGCGGCGGCTAGCGGGAGCCATGAGCAGTTCTTC. This translates into CAAAASGSHEQFF.

In its sample, this clone was seen a few times. The CDR3 spells CASSPSGSTDTQYF. As DNA, the CDR3 is TGTGCCAGCAGCCCTAGCGGGAGCACAGATACGCAGTATTTT. The chain has TRBV5-4 and TRBJ2-3; 8 positions agree with TRBD2. After removal of 4 bases from V and 0 bases from J, the junction contained 1 base not matched to a gene. CDR1 is SGHNT and CDR2 is YYREEE in the germline V gene (reference sequence). This CDR3 comprises 14 residues.

This rearrangement joins TRBV2 to TRBJ1-2, with TRBD1 matching 7 bases. Germline V gene lookup returns CDR1 SNHLY and CDR2 FYNNEI. The CDR3 loop spans 15 amino acids. V lost 3 bases to trimming and J lost 4 bases; unmatched junction nucleotides: 8. This CDR3 is CASSEFRTGSYGYTF. Written as DNA, the CDR3 is TGTGCCAGCAGTGAGTTCCGGACAGGCTCCTATGGCTACACCTTC.